The next 30 T cell receptor beta chains were all read from a single sample in a study of identical twins. TCRdb passed the 5' RACE reads through MiXCR, listing each CDR3 protein once. Here the sample spans around 960,000 distinct CDR3 sequences, over 9% being singletons. This same sample was also taken into another study, of yellow fever vaccine responses in identical twins.

The sequenced sample consisted of PBMCs. The source of these receptors is a woman aged 18-29 years in good health.

The chain recombines TRBV24-1 with TRBJ1-2; D remains ambiguous. V was trimmed by 5 bases and J by 1 base, leaving 4 bases between them. CDR1 is KGHDR, CDR2 SFDVKD, per germline. This CDR3 is built from 12 residues. CDR3 in DNA: TGTGCCACCAGTGTGGATAACTATGGCTACACCTTC. This codes for CATSVDNYGYTF.

The chain has TRBV5-1 and TRBJ2-5; 12 positions agree with TRBD2. The junction had 15 bases not matched to a gene; V was cut back by 4 bases and J by 2 bases. CDR1 is SGHRS, CDR2 YFSETQ, per germline. This CDR3 comprises 19 residues. CDR3 sequence (DNA): TGCGCCAGCAGCACGGCTCTAGCGGGAGGGTTAAAGAGGCAAGAGACCCAGTACTTC. This translates into CASSTALAGGLKRQETQYF.

The table lists this clonotype with a few counts. This chain connects TRBV7-9 to TRBJ2-2; TRBD1 is a possible D gene (6 bases). V was clipped by 5 bases and J by 6 bases, with 22 bases between them. This CDR3 has 17 amino acids. Germline CDR1 SEHNR, CDR2 FQNEAQ (reference sequence). The CDR3 DNA reads TGTGCCAGCAGCGGACGAATGACAGGCCATGGGGCCGGGGAGCTGTTTTTT. Encoded protein: CASSGRMTGHGAGELFF. Combining the CDR3 with reference TRBV7-9 and TRBJ2-2 gives the whole variable domain DTGVSQNPRHKITKRGQNVTFRCDPISEHNRLYWYRQTLGQGPEFLTYFQNEAQLEKSRLLSDRFSAERPKGSFSTLEIQRTEQGDSAMYLCASSGRMTGHGAGELFFGEGSRLTVL.

This clonotype was counted only a few times. The V and J genes are TRBV29-1 and TRBJ2-7; D might be TRBD1 (7 bases). Germline V gene lookup returns CDR1 SQVTM and CDR2 ANQGSEA. This CDR3 has 18 residues. V dropped 5 bases and J dropped 5 bases, with 31 bases sitting between them. CDR3: CSVFRETGMGMEVNEQYF. In DNA, the CDR3 is TGCAGCGTTTTTCGGGAGACAGGGATGGGGATGGAGGTTAACGAGCAGTACTTC.

The chain recombines TRBV28 with TRBJ2-7; 8 bases agree with TRBD2. This CDR3 spans 14 amino acids. The germline gives CDR1 MDHEN, CDR2 SYDVKM. V trimming: 6 bases; J trimming: 8 bases; junction bases outside the gene matches: 12. The CDR3 protein is CASRKREYYDKQYF. The CDR3 DNA sequence: TGTGCCAGCAGGAAGCGGGAGTATTATGACAAGCAGTACTTC.

This clonotype was detected ten times or more. The J gene is TRBJ1-1, the V gene TRBV4-1, with D maybe TRBD1 (6 bases). V lost 1 base and J lost 13, with 16 bases in between. The CDR3 covers 13 residues. Germline V CDR1 and CDR2: MGHRA, YSYEKL. The CDR3, as DNA: TGCGCCAGCAGCCAAGGTCCAGGGGCGTTAGGTTTCTTT. Translation gives CASSQGPGALGFF.

On this clonotype itself: Given a much more abundant clone one base away, this may be a read error. The CDR3 is CASSEQEGNQPQHF. The CDR3 DNA follows: TGTGCCAGCAGTGAACAGGAGGGCAATCAGCCCCAGCATTTT. The chain has TRBV6-1 and TRBJ1-5; no definite D call. Trimming removed 2 bases from V and 2 bases from J, with 7 bases in between. The CDR3 runs to 14 residues. CDR1 is MNHNS, CDR2 SASEGT, per germline.

This clonotype was seen at least ten times. J is TRBJ2-3 and V is TRBV5-1, with D possibly matching TRBD1 (6 bases). V lost 0 bases and J 2 bases, leaving 13 bases between the germline ends. The CDR3 extends over 16 amino acids. CDR1 and CDR2 (germline): SGHRS, YFSETQ. The CDR3 sequence: CASSLGLRTATDTQYF. DNA for the CDR3: TGCGCCAGCAGCTTGGGATTGCGGACAGCCACAGATACGCAGTATTTT.

The gene calls are TRBV11-2 and TRBJ2-5, with unresolved D. CDR3 length: 14 residues. Looked up from germline, CDR1 is SGHAT and CDR2 is FQNNGV. V was trimmed by 5 bases and J by 2 bases, leaving 12 bases between them. The DNA for the CDR3 is TGTGCCAGCAGCAATGGACGCCAACAAGAGACCCAGTACTTC. Amino acids: CASSNGRQQETQYF. Combining the CDR3 with reference TRBV11-2 and TRBJ2-5 gives the whole variable domain EAGVAQSPRYKIIEKRQSVAFWCNPISGHATLYWYQQILGQGPKLLIQFQNNGVVDDSQLPKDRFSAERLKGVDSTLKIQPAKLEDSAVYLCASSNGRQQETQYFGPGTRLLVL.

This chain joins TRBV12-3 or TRBV12-4 and TRBJ2-7; D ambiguous. Trimming took off 6 bases at V and 2 bases at J, with 11 bases between the two ends. The CDR3 is 13 residues long. CDR3 in amino acids: CASSPDLAYEQYV. The DNA of the CDR3 is TGTGCCAGCAGCCCCGATCTAGCCTACGAGCAGTACGTC.

This clonotype was counted many times. The gene calls are TRBV4-1 and TRBJ2-1, with 8 bases fitting TRBD1. This CDR3 contains 14 residues. Per germline, CDR1 MGHRA and CDR2 YSYEKL. The V segment lost 1 base and the J segment 6 bases; nucleotides outside the gene matches: 2. CDR3 nucleotide sequence: TGCGCCAGCAGCCAAGGGACAGGGTTCAATGAGCAGTTCTTC. Its protein is CASSQGTGFNEQFF.

In this sample, this clonotype turned up a few times. The V gene is TRBV3-1, the J gene TRBJ2-5; possibly TRBD2 for D (6 bases). Germline V lookup: CDR1 LGHDT, CDR2 YNNKEL (reference sequence). V was clipped by 4 bases and J by 5 bases, with 17 bases between them. The CDR3 is made up of 15 amino acids. The CDR3 region is CASSRTGVRGETQYF. The DNA of the CDR3 is TGTGCCAGCAGCCGCACCGGGGTCCGGGGGGAGACCCAGTACTTC.

This clonotype was detected many times. The chain links TRBV12-3 or TRBV12-4 to TRBJ2-1; no definite D call. V lost 3 bases, J lost 2 bases, and 8 bases lay in between. CDR3 size: 14 residues. The CDR3 protein is CASSFGLAYNEQFF. DNA of the CDR3: TGTGCCAGCAGTTTTGGGCTAGCCTACAATGAGCAGTTCTTC.

This clonotype was observed a handful of times. CDR3 in amino acids: CASSLWGLRTDTQYF. CDR3 DNA: TGTGCCAGCAGTTTATGGGGCCTTCGCACAGATACGCAGTATTTT. This sequence joins TRBV12-3 or TRBV12-4 and TRBJ2-3, with D maybe TRBD1 (5 bases). This CDR3 is built from 15 residues. Trimming removed 2 bases from V and 1 base from J, with 10 bases in between.

The rearrangement uses TRBV5-6 and TRBJ2-1, with 9 bases matching TRBD2. This CDR3 has 17 amino acids. CDR1 is SGHDT and CDR2 is YYEEEE in the germline V gene. The junction had 8 bases not matched to a gene; V was cut back by 2 bases and J by 2 bases. CDR3 DNA: TGTGCCAGCAGCTTAAAACTAGCGGGTGGTCCCTACAATGAGCAGTTCTTC. Its translation: CASSLKLAGGPYNEQFF.

V gene TRBV5-1 combines with J gene TRBJ2-2; 13 bases align to TRBD2. Trimming cost V 3 bases and J 4 bases; bases outside gene matches: 12. This CDR3 is built from 19 residues. Germline-derived CDR1 and CDR2 are SGHRS and YFSETQ. CDR3 bases: TGCGCCAGCAGCTACCTACTAGCGGGAGGGCCGGGGATCACCGGGGAGCTGTTTTTT. This gives the protein CASSYLLAGGPGITGELFF.

A few counts support this clonotype. The V and J genes are TRBV6-2 or TRBV6-3 and TRBJ1-1, with TRBD1 matching over 9 bases. The CDR3 is 15 amino acids. CDR1 and CDR2 from the germline V gene are MNHEY and SVGEGT. The V segment lost 7 bases and the J segment 3 bases; nucleotides outside the gene matches: 9. For the CDR3, the DNA is TGTGCCAGCACGGGACAGGGAGAGGGTTACACTGAAGCTTTCTTT. The encoded protein is CASTGQGEGYTEAFF.

With regard to this clonotype: An end of the junction differs from the germline gene, which may be a read error. The gene calls are TRBV29-1 and TRBJ2-7; D might be TRBD1 (6 bases). The CDR3 is made up of 11 amino acids. Germline CDR1 and CDR2: SQVTM and ANQGSEA. The CDR3 region has the DNA TGCAGCGTTGAAGATGAAACAGGGATGATTTTC. This encodes CSVEDETGMIF.

This clonotype has just one count. This chain uses TRBV10-3 with TRBJ2-5; 14 positions agree with TRBD2. This CDR3 spans 17 amino acids. J lost 7 bases, V lost 6 bases, and 13 bases had no gene match. Germline V CDR1 and CDR2: ENHRY, SYGVKD. CDR3 in DNA: TGTGCCATCAGCGGGGGTCCGGGACTAGCGGGAGTAGGGACCCAGTACTTC. Translated: CAISGGPGLAGVGTQYF.

This clonotype was detected many times. V and J are TRBV20-1 and TRBJ2-7, with TRBD1 identical over 10 bases. This CDR3 spans 14 amino acids. Germline CDR1 and CDR2: DFQATT and SNEGSKA (reference sequence). The V segment lost 6 bases and the J segment 4 bases; nucleotides outside the gene matches: 9. Written as DNA, the CDR3 is TGCAGTGCAGAGACAGGGGGCGCCCCGTACGAGCAGTACTTC. This sequence encodes CSAETGGAPYEQYF.

The chain recombines TRBV29-1 with TRBJ2-7; the D gene is possibly TRBD2 (6 bases). Germline V gene sequence: CDR1 SQVTM, CDR2 ANQGSEA. The CDR3 runs to 12 residues. Trimming cost V 6 bases and J 2 bases, with 11 bases left between them. Here the CDR3 reads CSVTTSTYEQYF. The CDR3 DNA is TGCAGCGTGACGACTAGTACCTACGAGCAGTACTTC.

V and J are TRBV15 and TRBJ2-5; possibly TRBD1 or TRBD2 for D (5 bases each). Germline V gene sequence: CDR1 LNHNV, CDR2 YYDKDF (reference sequence). With 0 bases removed from V and 5 bases from J, the gap between germline ends came to 13 bases. The CDR3 runs 15 residues. The CDR3 nucleotides are TGTGCCACCAGCAGAGATCGGGGCAGTTGGGAGACCCAGTACTTC. The encoded protein is CATSRDRGSWETQYF.

This clonotype has ten or more counts. The V gene is TRBV29-1, the J gene TRBJ2-5, with D perhaps matching TRBD1 or TRBD2 (5 bases each). The CDR3 sequence is 11 residues long. The V and J ends lost 6 bases and 2 bases respectively, with 7 bases between them. CDR1 SQVTM and CDR2 ANQGSEA come from the germline V gene. CDR3 sequence: CSVGTQETQYF. Here the CDR3 DNA reads TGCAGCGTCGGGACGCAAGAGACCCAGTACTTC.

This chain links TRBV29-1 with TRBJ1-1; 7 bases are shared with TRBD1. Germline V gene sequence: CDR1 SQVTM, CDR2 ANQGSEA. After removal of 7 bases from V and 1 base from J, the junction contained 6 bases not matched to a gene. This CDR3 contains 13 residues. The DNA for the CDR3 is TGCAGCGCCACGGACAGGTCGAACACTGAAGCTTTCTTT. Residues: CSATDRSNTEAFF.

This clonotype was picked up a small number of times. This chain links TRBV12-3 or TRBV12-4 with TRBJ2-5, with 8 positions matching TRBD1. This CDR3 contains 18 residues. Trimming took 7 bases from V and 5 from J; bases not matched to a gene: 21. CDR3 protein: CASTLKTQGAQGHETQYF. DNA for the CDR3: TGTGCCAGCACTCTCAAGACCCAGGGGGCGCAGGGCCACGAGACCCAGTACTTC.

The chain uses TRBV11-2 and TRBJ2-1; 12 bases are a match to TRBD1. There are 20 residues in the CDR3. V trimming: 6 bases; J trimming: 5 bases; junction bases outside the gene matches: 20. Per the germline V gene, CDR1 is SGHAT and CDR2 is FQNNGV. CDR3 sequence: CASRHRFGTGGVSNHNEQFF. The CDR3, as DNA: TGTGCCAGCAGACATCGATTCGGGACAGGGGGCGTAAGTAACCACAATGAGCAGTTCTTC.

The chain links TRBV12-3 or TRBV12-4 to TRBJ2-2; a weak D match, TRBD1 (6 bases). The CDR3 runs to 14 residues. V dropped 3 bases and J dropped 8 bases, with 13 bases sitting between them. CDR3 protein: CASSFLRTAGELFF. As DNA, the CDR3 is TGTGCCAGCAGTTTTCTTAGGACAGCAGGGGAGCTGTTTTTT.

Many counts were recorded for this clonotype. The J gene is TRBJ1-4, the V gene TRBV9; D gene ambiguous. Per the germline V gene, CDR1 is SGDLS and CDR2 is YYNGEE. This CDR3 spans 14 amino acids. V lost 0 bases and J lost 0, with 3 bases in between. CDR3 coding DNA: TGTGCCAGCAGCGTAGCCGCAACTAATGAAAAACTGTTTTTT. Protein sequence: CASSVAATNEKLFF.

The chain joins TRBV19 to TRBJ2-4, with 8 bases that match TRBD1. The CDR3 is 15 amino acids. Germline V gives CDR1 LNHDA, CDR2 SQIVND (reference sequence). V lost 6 bases and J lost 7; bases outside the gene matches: 11. The CDR3 coding sequence is TGTGCCAGTAGCCCTCGGCCCGGACAGGGTAACATTCAGTACTTC. It codes for CASSPRPGQGNIQYF.

This clonotype was observed a handful of times. The chain combines TRBV5-1 with TRBJ2-1, with a weak D call TRBD1 (5 bases). The CDR3 totals 15 residues. Germline CDR1 is SGHRS and CDR2 is YFSETQ. V lost 5 bases, J lost 0 bases, and 12 bases lay in between. The CDR3 protein is CASRSGITSYNEQFF. The DNA of the CDR3 is TGCGCCAGCAGGTCAGGGATTACCTCCTACAATGAGCAGTTCTTC.